The 14 T cell receptor beta chains below come from one sample, sequenced in a study of vaccination and CD4 T cells after COVID-19 (dated by TCRdb to the early 2020s). Their specific antigens are unknown. The treatment or condition label for this specimen denotes: roughly 11-day PBMC culture with coronavirus spike peptide pools or control peptides (ViraFEST assay). The receptor library was made with PCR. Sequencing was performed on an Illumina iSeq 100. TCR sequencing of DNA from cultured CD4+ T cells used the Oncomine TCR Beta short-read assay at the Johns Hopkins FTIC core. TCRdb itself trimmed the public reads at Q25 with fastp, ran MiXCR and retained productive beta chains. All rows with the same CDR3 protein become a single entry with the most common DNA and genes. For this sample the table gives over 15,000 distinct CDR3 sequences, of which 42% were detected only once. The biggest ten clones account for approximately 22% of the sample.

Material for sequencing was cultured CD4+ T cells from blood. These receptors all come from a human donor with COVID-19.

The V and J genes are TRBV24-1 and TRBJ1-1; the D gene is possibly TRBD1 (5 bases). V was cut by 4 bases and J by 7 bases, with 9 bases left in between. The germline V gene has CDR1 KGHDR and CDR2 SFDVKD. This CDR3 spans 12 amino acids. The CDR3 DNA follows: TGTGCCACCAGTGAAGGGGCCGGTGAAGCTTTCTTT. Translated, it gives CATSEGAGEAFF.

The V gene is TRBV20-1, the J gene TRBJ1-1; 9 bases are shared with TRBD1. The V segment lost 5 bases and the J segment 2 bases; nucleotides outside the gene matches: 6. The CDR3 has 14 residues. Germline V gives CDR1 DFQATT, CDR2 SNEGSKA (reference sequence). The CDR3 here is CSAYPGQGNTEAFF. The CDR3 nucleotides are TGCAGTGCTTACCCGGGACAGGGAAACACTGAAGCTTTCTTT.

This chain connects TRBV6-1 to TRBJ2-4, with no clear D. The CDR3 is 14 residues long. CDR1 is MNHNS and CDR2 is SASEGT in the germline V gene. Trimming took 6 bases from V and 0 from J, leaving 9 bases between them. Written as DNA, the CDR3 is TGTGCCAGCAGCCCCAGCCTAGCCAAAAACATTCAGTACTTC. Encoded protein: CASSPSLAKNIQYF.

The sample holds a few counts of this clonotype. The chain recombines TRBV6-2 or TRBV6-3 with TRBJ2-5, with 8 bases aligning to TRBD2. There are 16 residues in the CDR3. Germline CDR1 reads MNHEY; CDR2 reads SVGEGT. J gave up 5 bases and V 2 bases, and 10 bases lay outside the gene matches. The CDR3 DNA is TGTGCCAGCAGTTACCGGAAAGCGGGGGCAAGCGAGACCCAGTACTTC. Its protein product is CASSYRKAGASETQYF.

The table lists this clonotype with a few counts. This chain connects TRBV20-1 to TRBJ2-5, with a weak D call TRBD2 (6 bases). CDR1 and CDR2 from the germline V gene are DFQATT and SNEGSKA (reference sequence). The V end lost 8 bases, the J end lost 1 base, and 17 bases lay between the germline ends. There are 14 residues in the CDR3. The CDR3 loop is CSYGLGGSQETQYF. As DNA, the CDR3 is TGCAGTTACGGACTGGGGGGATCCCAAGAGACCCAGTACTTC.

This chain connects TRBV27 to TRBJ1-4; D is undetermined. The CDR3 sequence is 15 residues long. The ends were cut back, 5 bases at V and 5 bases at J, with 15 bases in the middle. Germline loops: CDR1 MNHEY, CDR2 SMNVEV (reference sequence). The CDR3 is CASSEGEAPNEKLFF. The DNA for the CDR3 is TGTGCCAGCAGTGAAGGTGAAGCCCCAAATGAAAAACTGTTTTTT.

In DNA, the CDR3 is TGTGCCAGCAGTAACAGGGGCACCGGGGAGCTGTTTTTT. It is translated as CASSNRGTGELFF. The gene calls are TRBV7-2 and TRBJ2-2, with TRBD1 identical over 7 bases. V trimming: 6 bases; J trimming: 4 bases; junction bases outside the gene matches: 2. This CDR3 spans 13 amino acids. Germline V gives CDR1 SGHTA, CDR2 FQGNSA.

The chain carries TRBV7-9 and TRBJ2-7; D gene uncertain. V was pared by 8 bases and J by 1 base, with 9 bases between. CDR3 length: 12 amino acids. Germline V gives CDR1 SEHNR, CDR2 FQNEAQ (reference sequence). The CDR3 reads CASESSSYEQYF. In DNA form, the CDR3 reads TGTGCCAGCGAGAGCAGTTCCTACGAGCAGTACTTC.

This clonotype was counted between two and nine times. This chain connects TRBV19 to TRBJ2-4, with 7 bases aligning to TRBD2. Germline V gives CDR1 LNHDA, CDR2 SQIVND (reference sequence). This CDR3 region has 17 residues. The V and J ends lost 1 base and 2 bases, in that order; junction bases with no gene match: 8. CDR3 amino acids: CASSIAQRDETKNIQYF. In DNA, the CDR3 is TGTGCCAGTAGTATAGCCCAGCGGGATGAAACCAAAAACATTCAGTACTTC.

The sample holds a few counts of this clonotype. The chain is built from TRBV10-3 and TRBJ1-1; TRBD1 aligns across 9 bases. Germline V lookup: CDR1 ENHRY, CDR2 SYGVKD. Trimming cost V 2 bases and J 7 bases; bases outside gene matches: 5. This CDR3 contains 14 residues. CDR3 protein: CAISETGQGSEAFF. As DNA, the CDR3 is TGTGCCATCAGTGAGACGGGACAGGGAAGTGAAGCTTTCTTT.

This clonotype was observed a few times. The rearrangement uses TRBV30 and TRBJ2-1; 7 bases agree with TRBD1. CDR1 GTSNPN and CDR2 SVGIG come from the germline V gene (reference sequence). This CDR3 comprises 15 residues. The trim removed 1 base at V and 6 bases at J, leaving 9 bases unmatched. Here the CDR3 DNA reads TGTGCCTGGAGTGACCAGGGACAGAAATCCAATGAGCAGTTCTTC. As protein: CAWSDQGQKSNEQFF. The whole variable domain, filled in from reference TRBV30 and TRBJ2-1, reads SQTIHQWPATLVQPVGSPLSLECTVEGTSNPNLYWYRQAAGRGLQLLFYSVGIGQISSEVPQNLSASRPQDRQFILSSKKLLLSDSGFYLCAWSDQGQKSNEQFFGPGTRLTVL.

The chain couples TRBV28 to TRBJ2-7, with D maybe TRBD1 (6 bases). V was clipped by 7 bases and J by 4 bases, with 20 bases between them. CDR1 is MDHEN and CDR2 is SYDVKM in the germline V gene. CDR3 length: 15 amino acids. The CDR3 DNA sequence: TGTGCCAGCACCCTCACACAGGGTCGGGAATACGAGCAGTACTTC. It translates to CASTLTQGREYEQYF.

This clonotype was seen only once. The chain links TRBV5-1 to TRBJ2-1; the D gene is possibly TRBD1 (7 bases). The germline gives CDR1 SGHRS, CDR2 YFSETQ. This CDR3 has 15 residues. Trimming removed 4 bases at V and 0 bases at J, with 11 bases between. The CDR3 region has the DNA TGCGCCAGCAGCCTGCGGGACAGCTCCTACAATGAGCAGTTCTTC. This codes for CASSLRDSSYNEQFF.

The CDR3 DNA follows: TGTGCCAGCAGCCAGGCCCCCGACGGTGGTCACCCTCCGTATTTT. Translated: CASSQAPDGGHPPYF. The J gene is TRBJ2-3, the V gene TRBV4-2; D uncertain. Trimming pared 3 bases from V and 14 bases from J, leaving 24 bases between. Germline V lookup: CDR1 LGHNA, CDR2 YNFKEQ. The length of the CDR3 is 15 residues.